This T cell receptor beta chain was found in a study of T cells in Graves' hyperthyroidism and ophthalmopathy (dated by TCRdb to between 2017 and 2020). About the full investigation: Peripheral blood was collected at initial diagnosis, before any treatment. To identify distinguishing TCR V-J signatures, a discovery cohort of 95 to 100 patients was used, comprising roughly 45 with Graves' ophthalmopathy and around 60 with stable Graves' hyperthyroidism. An independent validation cohort of 18 to 20 hyperthyroidism patients and more than 15 patients who later progressed to ophthalmopathy tested prospective prediction of ophthalmopathy. The 100 discovery patients were randomly divided into training and test sets at a 7:3 ratio. The study also compared thyroid tissue and blood T-cell repertoires from roughly 6 Graves' hyperthyroidism patients. Once sampling was done, hyperthyroidism patients were given methimazole at a starting dose of 30 mg daily, whereas ophthalmopathy patients were given high-dose intravenous methylprednisolone. The paper reports TCR Vbeta CDR3 sequencing of approximately 130 peripheral blood samples: over 40 ophthalmopathy, 75 to 80 hyperthyroidism and around 17 progressor patients. Results the study describes overall, beyond this receptor: Sample size was not statistically predetermined, and investigators were not blinded to group allocation. A model built on a 13 V-J signature distinguished ophthalmopathy from stable hyperthyroidism, reaching 87.88% sensitivity and around 81% specificity in cross-validation and 80%/75% in testing. Most expanded thyroid clonotypes (frequency above 0.001) were also detected in blood, suggesting blood repertoires may reflect thyroid immune responses. In validation, the model predicted progression to ophthalmopathy with over 65% sensitivity and approximately 78% specificity, a median of about six months before onset.

Moderately to severely active disease, a Clinical Activity Score of at least 3, a NOSPECS grade of at least 4, and a duration under 3 months were present in ophthalmopathy patients. Exclusion was applied to patients with uncontrolled infections, other autoimmune diseases, pregnancy or lactation. Diagnoses relied on clinical symptoms, serum thyroxine and TRAb, thyroid ultrasound and orbital computed tomography. Ficoll-Paque density gradient centrifugation was used to isolate PBMCs from around 10 ml of fresh peripheral blood. Total RNA was extracted with Trizol reagent, and quality was checked on an Agilent 2100 Bioanalyzer. In its sample, this clonotype was seen many times. Its recognized antigen is unknown. It has no much larger one-base neighbor in the sample; base qualities were not kept. The CDR3 runs 15 amino acids, cysteine and phenylalanine included. Only CDR3 DNA remains: 45 bases, in frame from the first base. CDR1 and CDR2 (PRHDT, FYEKMQ) derive from the germline V gene (reference sequence). V has 5 bases trimmed and J has 6 bases trimmed; junction bases matching no gene number 7.

Amplification of TCR beta CDR3 regions was carried out from RNA transcripts. The first round of RT-PCR for the TCR CDR3 was performed with the HTBI primer set and the Qiagen OneStep RT-PCR kit. A second multiplex PCR round built the libraries, followed by size selection and purification. Sequencing of the libraries was done on an Illumina HiSeq2000 using paired-end 100 bp reads. Turning to the authors' computational methods: SOAPnuke was used to process the raw data, with reads discarded if the reads contained adapters or uncalled bases, had a mean Phred below 15, or lacked an exact constant-primer or identifier match. High-quality paired reads were merged with COPE v1.2.5, and unique nucleotide sequences were defined as clonotypes. MiTCR v1.1 was used to align clonotypes to the IMGT TRBV, TRBD and TRBJ reference segments. Analysis was restricted to V-J combinations with a frequency above 0.0001, which covered about 99% of repertoires. The TCS score was defined as the ratio of F50 (clonal expansion) to E x V (chaos), calculated using BLOSUM62-based TCRdist between CDR3 peptides within each V-J. Welch's t-statistics and random forest reduced some 510 V-J features to 10 to 15, which were used in a naive Bayes classifier (R e1071). Clones were called with MiXCR by TCRdb after fastp trimmed the public reads at Q25, and only in-frame beta chains were retained. Rows are combined by CDR3 protein, so each entry shows the most common genes and DNA. The authors' filters were not applied to this entry. The sample contains more than 300,000 distinct CDR3 sequences, around 20% of them found a single time. The ten top clones hold over 35% of the sample.

This receptor was identified in a man between 18 and 29 years old with Graves' ophthalmopathy. Sample: blood. The rearranged segments are TRBV13 and TRBJ2-2; 9 bases in the middle match TRBD1. The CDR3 reads as follows: CASSPGQGGAGELFF. The sequenced DNA is TGTGCCAGCAGCCCGGGACAGGGAGGCGCCGGGGAGCTGTTTTTT.